This TCR beta chain was found in a study of blood T cell repertoires in COVID-19. CDR3 length: 14 amino acids. CDR1 is MRHNA, CDR2 SNTAGT, per germline. Trimming took off 2 bases at V and 5 bases at J, with 10 bases between the two ends. This clone was counted a few times. In the authors' methods: Estimated nucleated cell counts came from reference gene primer amplification. Profiling relied on immunoSEQ multiplex PCR, and the TCRdb table lists in-frame clones only, not all of them. The DNA gave D and trimming, while V, J and clone size come from that table. The sample shows tens of thousands of clones, roughly 74% of them seen only once.

The chain has TRBV6-4 and TRBJ2-1; weak D call: TRBD2 (6 bases). Sequencing was carried out using peripheral blood. The TCR sequence derives from a human donor in a cohort sampled during active COVID-19. CDR3 sequence reads: CASSDQGGDNEQFF. The CDR3 DNA sequence: TGTGCCAGCAGTGACCAAGGCGGGGACAATGAGCAGTTCTTC.